A selection of T cell receptor beta chains follows, all from one sample in a study of metastatic and nonmetastatic thyroid tumors. TCRdb reprocessed the PCR reads via MiXCR. The sample holds approximately 31,000 clones, less than 30% seen once. Sequencing was done on a sample of blood. The receptors originated from a female donor with papillary thyroid cancer or a benign thyroid nodule (not recorded which). Some clones in this sample may be carry-over from other donors' samples. The CDR3 runs from the conserved cysteine through the conserved F or W. D genes are given only for firm matches. For some rows the clone size is stated as once, few or many, or as a class when expanded; others skip it.

TGCGCCAGCAGCCGCGTAGGACAGCCTGAAGCTTTCTTT	CASSRVGQPEAFF	.	.	TRBJ1-1	TRBV4-1
TGTGCCAGCAGCGTAGATCGTGGGCGGGAGAAGTTCTTC	CASSVDRGREKFF	TRBD2	.	TRBJ2-1	TRBV9
TGTGCCAGCAGTTTGGGTTCTGGCTACACCTTC	CASSLGSGYTF	.	.	TRBJ1-2	TRBV12-3/TRBV12-4
TGCAGTGCTAGAGAAGGGTGCGGGAGGGGTGCAGATACGCAGTATTTT	CSAREGCGRGADTQYF	TRBD2	.	TRBJ2-3	TRBV20-1
TGTGCCAGCAGCAGCCGGGAGGGCCGTAACGAGCAGTACTTC	CASSSREGRNEQYF	TRBD2	many	TRBJ2-7	TRBV4-2
TGCGCCAGCAGCTTGCTTCCTAGCGGGGCTGATAGCTCCTACAATGAGCAGTTCTTC	CASSLLPSGADSSYNEQFF	TRBD2	.	TRBJ2-1	TRBV5-1
TGTGCCTGGAGTGTGAAGGGGAACACAGATACGCAGTATTTT	CAWSVKGNTDTQYF	.	.	TRBJ2-3	TRBV30
TGTGCCAGCAGAGTTACTAGATCAGATACGCAGTATTTT	CASRVTRSDTQYF	.	.	TRBJ2-3	TRBV7-9
TGTGCCAGCAGTAAAGGGACAGAGAACACTGAAGCTTTCTTT	CASSKGTENTEAFF	TRBD1	few	TRBJ1-1	TRBV12-3/TRBV12-4
TGTGCCAGTAGAAAACAGGGAGTAGTCGGCTACACCTTC	CASRKQGVVGYTF	.	.	TRBJ1-2	TRBV19
TGCAGTGCCGACGCCAGGGGGCTAGCAGGGGACTATGGCTACACCTTC	CSADARGLAGDYGYTF	TRBD1	many	TRBJ1-2	TRBV20-1
TGTGCCACCAGCAGCGACAGGGGAGATACTGAAGCTTTCTTT	CATSSDRGDTEAFF	TRBD1	many	TRBJ1-1	TRBV15
TGTGCCAGCAGCTGGGACGGCGGCTACACCTTC	CASSWDGGYTF	.	few	TRBJ1-2	TRBV7-9
TGTGCCAGCAGCTCAGGGCAGCACCATCCGATTGAGCAGTACTTC	CASSSGQHHPIEQYF	.	once	TRBJ2-7	TRBV11-1
TGCGCCAGCATGAGAGGGTCCTACAATGAGCAGTTCTTC	CASMRGSYNEQFF	.	few	TRBJ2-1	TRBV5-1
TGCAGTGCGACCCCGAGGCTAGCGGGAAACACCGGGGAGCTGTTTTTT	CSATPRLAGNTGELFF	TRBD2	many	TRBJ2-2	TRBV20-1
TGTGCCAGCAGTTTTGGACACAGGAACACTGAAGCTTTCTTT	CASSFGHRNTEAFF	.	many	TRBJ1-1	TRBV12-3/TRBV12-4
TGTGCCAGCAGCCTCCAGGGCCCCCACTTTAATTCACCCCTCCACTTT	CASSLQGPHFNSPLHF	.	.	TRBJ1-6	TRBV2
TGCAGTGAACTGGACAGGAACAATGAGCAGTTCTTC	CSELDRNNEQFF	TRBD1	.	TRBJ2-1	TRBV20-1
TGCAGTGCTAGGGCCGACCAGGGGAACACTGAAGCTTTCTTT	CSARADQGNTEAFF	.	many	TRBJ1-1	TRBV20-1
TGTGCCAGCAGCTCGGGACTGCACAGGGGAGGCTACTATGGCTACACCTTC	CASSSGLHRGGYYGYTF	TRBD1	many	TRBJ1-2	TRBV5-6
TGTGCCAGCAGTCGGGGGGGGGCTTCCGCTGGAGTTAACCAGCCCCAGCATTTT	CASSRGGASAGVNQPQHF	.	few	TRBJ1-5	TRBV28
TGCGCCAGCACCCCTCAGGAGGGGAACTATGGCTACACCTTC	CASTPQEGNYGYTF	.	.	TRBJ1-2	TRBV5-1
TGTGCCAGCAGTTACTCGAGTCGGCCGGGAATGAACACTGAAGCTTTCTTT	CASSYSSRPGMNTEAFF	.	.	TRBJ1-1	TRBV6-6
TGTGCCAGCAGCCAAGGTAGCGGGGACTACGAGCAGTACTTC	CASSQGSGDYEQYF	TRBD2	.	TRBJ2-7	TRBV4-2
TGTGCCAGCAGCCCCGCAGGGGTGGAGACCCAGTACTTC	CASSPAGVETQYF	.	many	TRBJ2-5	TRBV5-6
TGTGCCAGTAGCACAGGGTCCTCACCCCTCCACTTT	CASSTGSSPLHF	.	few	TRBJ1-6	TRBV19
TGTGCCACCAGTTTAGCGGGAGGGCCTTACAATGAGCAGTTCTTC	CATSLAGGPYNEQFF	TRBD2	.	TRBJ2-1	TRBV24-1
TGCAGTGCTAGAGATCGGAAGGGTTCAACTGAAGCTTTCTTT	CSARDRKGSTEAFF	.	once	TRBJ1-1	TRBV20-1
TGTGCCACCAGTGATTTGTCGGGGGGCGGCGAGCAGTACTTC	CATSDLSGGGEQYF	.	.	TRBJ2-7	TRBV24-1
TGTGCCAGTAGTACGCGGCGCCTCACCATATATTTT	CASSTRRLTIYF	.	many	TRBJ1-3	TRBV19
TGTGCCAGCAGCCCCGGCCCTCCCCGGCGGAATGAGCAGTTCTTC	CASSPGPPRRNEQFF	.	once	TRBJ2-1	TRBV13
TGTGCCAGCAGTTTGGGGGCCTTCCAGTTCTTC	CASSLGAFQFF	.	.	TRBJ2-1	TRBV28
TGTGCCAGCAGTTCGCGGGGGGGGAACACTGAAGCTTTCTTT	CASSSRGGNTEAFF	.	.	TRBJ1-1	TRBV12-3/TRBV12-4
TGTGCCAGCAGCCCCGGACGGATGAGCTCCTACGAGCAGTACTTC	CASSPGRMSSYEQYF	.	.	TRBJ2-7	TRBV11-3
TGTGCCAGCAGCCAAGGGCTAGGGACTTCGGCCTACAATGAGCAGTTCTTC	CASSQGLGTSAYNEQFF	.	.	TRBJ2-1	TRBV4-2
TGTGCCACCAGTGATTTGGGAGGGTCCAGAGGGGAGCTGTTTTTT	CATSDLGGSRGELFF	.	.	TRBJ2-2	TRBV24-1
TGCGCCAGCAGCCTGGGGCAGGGTAGGACTGGGGCCAACGTCCTGACTTTC	CASSLGQGRTGANVLTF	.	.	TRBJ2-6	TRBV5-1
TGTGCCAGCAGCCCTGAAGCGGGGGGGTTCACAGATACGCAGTATTTT	CASSPEAGGFTDTQYF	TRBD2	few	TRBJ2-3	TRBV12-3/TRBV12-4
TGTGCCAGCAGCCTCGGGACGCTGGGCTACACCTTC	CASSLGTLGYTF	.	.	TRBJ1-2	TRBV11-2
TGTGCCAGCTCACCACTCACAAACACTGAAGCTTTCTTT	CASSPLTNTEAFF	.	many	TRBJ1-1	TRBV18
TGTGCCAGCAGTTACGGAGGGCGACTAGCGGGAACCTACGAGCAGTACTTC	CASSYGGRLAGTYEQYF	TRBD2	few	TRBJ2-7	TRBV27
TGTGCCAGCAGCCTACTCTCCTCAGGGGAAGCTTTCTTT	CASSLLSSGEAFF	.	many	TRBJ1-1	TRBV14
TGCAGTGGGACAGGGGGCGTGAACACTGAAGCTTTCTTT	CSGTGGVNTEAFF	TRBD1	few	TRBJ1-1	TRBV20-1
TGTGCCAGCAGCTTAAGACAGGGTTATGGCTACACCTTC	CASSLRQGYGYTF	TRBD1	few	TRBJ1-2	TRBV11-3
TGTGCCAGCAGCTCCTCCAGGGGGAACACCGGGGAGCTGTTTTTT	CASSSSRGNTGELFF	.	.	TRBJ2-2	TRBV11-2
TGTGCCAGCAGACCCGGGACAGGCCTTTTAGACACCATATATTTT	CASRPGTGLLDTIYF	TRBD1	many	TRBJ1-3	TRBV3-1
TGTGCCAGCAGTTATAGCGGGATGGTGCCCGAGCAGTACTTC	CASSYSGMVPEQYF	TRBD2	few	TRBJ2-7	TRBV2
TGTGCCAGCAGCCAAGGCTTTGGAAATCAGCCCCAGCATTTT	CASSQGFGNQPQHF	.	.	TRBJ1-5	TRBV3-1
TGTGCCAGCAGCCCCCAAGGTCTATATGGCTACACCTTC	CASSPQGLYGYTF	.	many	TRBJ1-2	TRBV7-2
TGTGCCAGTACCTTCTTCCGGGACAGGGGCGGCTATGGCTACACCTTC	CASTFFRDRGGYGYTF	TRBD1	.	TRBJ1-2	TRBV19
TGTGCCAGCAGCTCACAAGTATCCGTCGATGAGCAGTTCTTC	CASSSQVSVDEQFF	.	many	TRBJ2-1	TRBV7-2
TGTGCCAGCATCACTCTGTGGAGAGCTGAAGCTTTCTTT	CASITLWRAEAFF	.	.	TRBJ1-1	TRBV6-1
TGTGCCAGCAGCTTAGATCCCCCCAGGGGACTGAACACTGAAGCTTTCTTT	CASSLDPPRGLNTEAFF	.	few	TRBJ1-1	TRBV11-2
TGTGCCAGCAGTTACTCCCCACGAACGCTTGGGGATGAGCAGTTCTTC	CASSYSPRTLGDEQFF	.	few	TRBJ2-1	TRBV6-5
TGCGCCAGCAGCCAAGATATGTACAGACCGACGGAGCTGTTTTTT	CASSQDMYRPTELFF	.	.	TRBJ2-2	TRBV4-1
TGCAGTGCTCATTTAGCGGGAGGCGCAGATACGCAGTATTTT	CSAHLAGGADTQYF	TRBD2	.	TRBJ2-3	TRBV20-1
TGCGCCAGCAGTGAAAGGAGCCGCCCTACAGATACGCAGTATTTT	CASSERSRPTDTQYF	.	.	TRBJ2-3	TRBV10-2
TGCGCCAGCAGTACAGGGGCCGACACCGGGGAGCTGTTTTTT	CASSTGADTGELFF	TRBD1	.	TRBJ2-2	TRBV10-2